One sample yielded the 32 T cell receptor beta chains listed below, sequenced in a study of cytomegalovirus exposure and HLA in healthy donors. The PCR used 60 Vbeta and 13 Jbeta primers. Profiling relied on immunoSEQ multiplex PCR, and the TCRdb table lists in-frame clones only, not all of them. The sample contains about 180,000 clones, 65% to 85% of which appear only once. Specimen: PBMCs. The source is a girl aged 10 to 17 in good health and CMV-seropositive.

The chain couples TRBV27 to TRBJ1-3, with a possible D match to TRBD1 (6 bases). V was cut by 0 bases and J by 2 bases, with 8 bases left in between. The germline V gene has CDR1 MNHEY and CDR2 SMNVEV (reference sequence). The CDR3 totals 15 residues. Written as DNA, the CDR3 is TGTGCCAGCAGTTTATCGGCAGGGGCTGGAAACACCATATATTTT. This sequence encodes CASSLSAGAGNTIYF.

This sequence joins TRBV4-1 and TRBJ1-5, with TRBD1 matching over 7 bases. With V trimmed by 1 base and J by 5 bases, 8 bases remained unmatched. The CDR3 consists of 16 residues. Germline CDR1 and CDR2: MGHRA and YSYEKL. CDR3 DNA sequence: TGCGCCAGCAGCCAAGGAGGGGGCGCTTGGGATCAGCCCCAGCATTTT. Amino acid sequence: CASSQGGGAWDQPQHF.

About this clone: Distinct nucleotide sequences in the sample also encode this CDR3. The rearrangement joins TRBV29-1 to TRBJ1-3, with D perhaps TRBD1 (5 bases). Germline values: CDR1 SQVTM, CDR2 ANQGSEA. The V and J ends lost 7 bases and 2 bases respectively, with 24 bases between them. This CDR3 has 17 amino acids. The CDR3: CSALGPNPGNTGNTIYF. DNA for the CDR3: TGCAGCGCCCTCGGTCCGAATCCAGGGAACACTGGAAACACCATATATTTT. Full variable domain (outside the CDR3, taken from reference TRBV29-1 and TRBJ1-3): SAVISQKPSRDICQRGTSLTIQCQVDSQVTMMFWYRQQPGQSLTLIATANQGSEATYESGFVIDKFPISRPNLTFSTLTVSNMSPEDSSIYLCSALGPNPGNTGNTIYFGEGSWLTVV.

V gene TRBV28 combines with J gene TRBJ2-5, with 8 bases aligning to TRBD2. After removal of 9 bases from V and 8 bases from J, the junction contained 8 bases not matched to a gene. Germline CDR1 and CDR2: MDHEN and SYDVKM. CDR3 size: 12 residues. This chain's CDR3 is CASSGILDTQYF. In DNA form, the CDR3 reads TGTGCCAGTAGCGGGATTTTGGATACCCAGTACTTC.

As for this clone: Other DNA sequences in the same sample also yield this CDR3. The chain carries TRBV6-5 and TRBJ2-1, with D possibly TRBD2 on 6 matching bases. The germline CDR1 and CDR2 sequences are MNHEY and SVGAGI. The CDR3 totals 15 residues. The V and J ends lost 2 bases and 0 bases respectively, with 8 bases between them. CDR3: CASSYLSGSYNEQFF. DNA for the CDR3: TGTGCCAGCAGTTACCTTAGCGGCTCCTACAATGAGCAGTTCTTC.

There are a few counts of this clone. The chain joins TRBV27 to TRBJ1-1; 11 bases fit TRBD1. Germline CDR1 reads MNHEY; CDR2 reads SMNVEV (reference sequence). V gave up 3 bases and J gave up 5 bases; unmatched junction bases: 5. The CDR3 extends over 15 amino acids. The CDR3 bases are TGTGCCAGCAGTTTGGACAGGGGGCCGAGAACTGAAGCTTTCTTT. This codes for CASSLDRGPRTEAFF.

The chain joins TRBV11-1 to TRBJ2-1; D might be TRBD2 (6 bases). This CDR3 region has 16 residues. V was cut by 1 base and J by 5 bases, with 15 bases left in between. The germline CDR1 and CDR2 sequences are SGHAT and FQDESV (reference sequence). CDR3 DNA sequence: TGTGCCAGCAGCTTAGGAGGGCGGGGCTATCACAATGAGCAGTTCTTC. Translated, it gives CASSLGGRGYHNEQFF.

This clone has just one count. In DNA, the CDR3 is TGTGCCAGCAGCTTTTATGTCCGGGCGGGGACCGAACCCTACAATGAGCAGTTCTTC. Translating it yields CASSFYVRAGTEPYNEQFF. The rearrangement joins TRBV11-2 to TRBJ2-1; TRBD2 might be the D (6 bases). Germline CDR1 is SGHAT and CDR2 is FQNNGV. V was pared by 3 bases and J by 2 bases, with 23 bases between. This CDR3 has 19 residues.

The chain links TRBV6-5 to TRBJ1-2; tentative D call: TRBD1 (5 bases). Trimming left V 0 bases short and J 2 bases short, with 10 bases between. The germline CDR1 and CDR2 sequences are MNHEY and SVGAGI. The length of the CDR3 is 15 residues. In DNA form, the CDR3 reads TGTGCCAGCAGTTACTCGACCGGGGGGAACTATGGCTACACCTTC. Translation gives CASSYSTGGNYGYTF.

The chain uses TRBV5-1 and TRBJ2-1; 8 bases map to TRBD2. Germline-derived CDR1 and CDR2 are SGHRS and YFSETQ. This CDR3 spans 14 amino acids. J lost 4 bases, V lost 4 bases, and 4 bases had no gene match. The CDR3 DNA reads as TGCGCCAGCAGCCGGACTAGCAGTTACAATGAGCAGTTCTTC. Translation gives CASSRTSSYNEQFF.

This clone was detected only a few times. CDR3 residues: CASSQETGSAYEQYF. The DNA for the CDR3 is TGTGCCAGCTCACAAGAGACAGGGAGTGCCTACGAGCAGTACTTC. The chain couples TRBV18 to TRBJ2-7, with TRBD1 identical over 7 bases. The length of the CDR3 is 15 residues. The germline CDR1 and CDR2 sequences are KGHSH and LQKENI. The trim removed 4 bases at V and 2 bases at J, leaving 8 bases unmatched.

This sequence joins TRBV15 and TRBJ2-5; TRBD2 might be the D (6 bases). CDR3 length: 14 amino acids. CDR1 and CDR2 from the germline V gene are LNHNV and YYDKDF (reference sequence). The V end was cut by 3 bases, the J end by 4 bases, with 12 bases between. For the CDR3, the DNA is TGTGCCACCAGCAGTATGGGGGGAGGAGAGACCCAGTACTTC. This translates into CATSSMGGGETQYF.

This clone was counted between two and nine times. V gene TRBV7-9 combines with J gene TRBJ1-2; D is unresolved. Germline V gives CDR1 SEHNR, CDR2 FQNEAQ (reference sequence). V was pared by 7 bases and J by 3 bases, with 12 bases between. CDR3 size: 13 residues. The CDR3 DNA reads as TGTGCCAGCACTCCGAGGATACACTATGGCTACACCTTC. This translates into CASTPRIHYGYTF.

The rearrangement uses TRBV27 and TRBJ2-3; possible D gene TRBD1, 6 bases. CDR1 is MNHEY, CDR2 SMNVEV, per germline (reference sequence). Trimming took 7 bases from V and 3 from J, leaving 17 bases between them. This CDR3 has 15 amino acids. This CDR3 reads CASTEQGLGTDTQYF. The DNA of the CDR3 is TGTGCCAGCACCGAACAGGGCCTCGGGACAGATACGCAGTATTTT.

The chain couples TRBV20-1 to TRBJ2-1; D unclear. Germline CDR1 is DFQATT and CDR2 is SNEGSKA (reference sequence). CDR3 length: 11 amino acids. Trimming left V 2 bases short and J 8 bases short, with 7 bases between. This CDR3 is CSARSQYEQFF. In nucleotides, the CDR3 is TGCAGTGCTAGATCTCAGTATGAGCAGTTCTTC.

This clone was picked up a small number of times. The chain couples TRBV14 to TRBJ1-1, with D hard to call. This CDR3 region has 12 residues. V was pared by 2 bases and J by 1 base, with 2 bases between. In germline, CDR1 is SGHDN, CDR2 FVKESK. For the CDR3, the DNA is TGTGCCAGCAGCCAACGGAACACTGAAGCTTTCTTT. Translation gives CASSQRNTEAFF.

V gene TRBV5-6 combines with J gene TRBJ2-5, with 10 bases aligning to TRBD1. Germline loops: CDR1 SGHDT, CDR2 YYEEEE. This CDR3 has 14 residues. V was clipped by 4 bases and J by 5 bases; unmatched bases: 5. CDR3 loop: CASSPRQGAETQYF. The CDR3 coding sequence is TGTGCCAGCAGCCCCCGACAGGGGGCTGAGACCCAGTACTTC.

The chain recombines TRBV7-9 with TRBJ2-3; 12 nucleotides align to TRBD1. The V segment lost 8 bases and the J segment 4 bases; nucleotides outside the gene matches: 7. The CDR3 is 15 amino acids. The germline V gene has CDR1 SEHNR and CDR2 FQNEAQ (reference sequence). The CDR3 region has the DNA TGTGCCAGCGGGTCCGGGACAGGGGGCGCAGATACGCAGTATTTT. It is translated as CASGSGTGGADTQYF.

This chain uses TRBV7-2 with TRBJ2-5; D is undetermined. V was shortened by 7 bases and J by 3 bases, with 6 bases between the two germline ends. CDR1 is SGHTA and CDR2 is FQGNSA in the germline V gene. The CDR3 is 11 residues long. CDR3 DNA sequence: TGTGCCAGCACAGACAAAGAGACCCAGTACTTC. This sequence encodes CASTDKETQYF.

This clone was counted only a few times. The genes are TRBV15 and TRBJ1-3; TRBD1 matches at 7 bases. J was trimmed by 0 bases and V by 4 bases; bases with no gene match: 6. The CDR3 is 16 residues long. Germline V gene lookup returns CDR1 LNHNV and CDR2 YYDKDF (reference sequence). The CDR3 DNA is TGTGCCACCAGCAATGGACAGGCCGACTCTGGAAACACCATATATTTT. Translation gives CATSNGQADSGNTIYF. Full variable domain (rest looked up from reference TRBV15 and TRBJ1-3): DAMVIQNPRYQVTQFGKPVTLSCSQTLNHNVMYWYQQKSSQAPKLLFHYYDKDFNNEADTPDNFQSRRPNTSFCFLDIRSPGLGDTAMYLCATSNGQADSGNTIYFGEGSWLTVV.

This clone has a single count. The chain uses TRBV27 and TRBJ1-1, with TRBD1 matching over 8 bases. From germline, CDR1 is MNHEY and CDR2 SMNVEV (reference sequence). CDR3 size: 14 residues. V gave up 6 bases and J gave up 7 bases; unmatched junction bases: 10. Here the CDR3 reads CASSLDRGPNEAFF. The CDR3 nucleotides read TGTGCCAGCAGCCTCGACAGGGGTCCTAATGAAGCTTTCTTT.

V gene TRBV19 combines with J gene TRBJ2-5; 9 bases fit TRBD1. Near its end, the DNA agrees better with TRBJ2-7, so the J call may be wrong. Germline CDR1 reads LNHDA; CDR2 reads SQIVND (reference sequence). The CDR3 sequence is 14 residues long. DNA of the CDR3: TGTGCCAGTAGTATTGACAGGGGGACCTACGAGCAGTACTTC. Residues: CASSIDRGTYEQYF.

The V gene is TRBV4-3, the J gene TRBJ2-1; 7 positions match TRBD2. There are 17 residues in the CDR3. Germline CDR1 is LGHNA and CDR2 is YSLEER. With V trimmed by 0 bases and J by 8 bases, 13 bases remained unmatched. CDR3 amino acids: CASSQDFGGSIHYEQFF. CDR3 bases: TGCGCCAGCAGCCAAGATTTTGGCGGGAGTATACACTATGAGCAGTTCTTC.

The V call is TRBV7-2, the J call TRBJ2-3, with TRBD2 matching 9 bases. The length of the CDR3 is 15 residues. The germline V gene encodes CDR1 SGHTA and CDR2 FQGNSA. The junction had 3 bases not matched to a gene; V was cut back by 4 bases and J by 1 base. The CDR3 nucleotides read TGTGCCAGCAGCTCTGGACTAGCGCGCACAGATACGCAGTATTTT. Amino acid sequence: CASSSGLARTDTQYF.

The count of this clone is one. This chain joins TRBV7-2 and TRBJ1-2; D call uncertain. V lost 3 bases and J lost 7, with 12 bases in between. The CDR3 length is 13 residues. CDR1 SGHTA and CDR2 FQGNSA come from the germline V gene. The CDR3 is CASSFKFVSGYTF. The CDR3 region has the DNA TGTGCCAGCAGCTTCAAATTTGTTAGTGGCTACACCTTC. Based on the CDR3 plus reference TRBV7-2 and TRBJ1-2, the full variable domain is GAGVSQSPSNKVTEKGKDVELRCDPISGHTALYWYRQSLGQGLEFLIYFQGNSAPDKSGLPSDRFSAERTGGSVSTLTIQRTQQEDSAVYLCASSFKFVSGYTFGSGTRLTVV.

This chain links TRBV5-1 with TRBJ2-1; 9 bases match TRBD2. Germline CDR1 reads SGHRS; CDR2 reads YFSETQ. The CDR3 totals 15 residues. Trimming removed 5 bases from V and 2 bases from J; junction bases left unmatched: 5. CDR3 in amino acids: CASSFIAGAYNEQFF. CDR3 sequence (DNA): TGCGCCAGCAGTTTCATAGCGGGAGCCTACAATGAGCAGTTCTTC.

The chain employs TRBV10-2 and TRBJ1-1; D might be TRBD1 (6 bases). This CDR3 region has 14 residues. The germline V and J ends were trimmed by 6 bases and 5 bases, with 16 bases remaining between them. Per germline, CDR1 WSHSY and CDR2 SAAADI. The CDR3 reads CASSDFLRGTEAFF. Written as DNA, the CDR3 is TGCGCCAGCAGCGACTTCCTCAGGGGAACTGAAGCTTTCTTT.

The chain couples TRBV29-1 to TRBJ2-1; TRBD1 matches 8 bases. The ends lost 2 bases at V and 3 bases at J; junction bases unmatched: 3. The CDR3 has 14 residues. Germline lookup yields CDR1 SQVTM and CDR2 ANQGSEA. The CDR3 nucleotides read TGCAGCGTTGAACCACAGGGGGGCTACAATGAGCAGTTCTTC. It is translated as CSVEPQGGYNEQFF.

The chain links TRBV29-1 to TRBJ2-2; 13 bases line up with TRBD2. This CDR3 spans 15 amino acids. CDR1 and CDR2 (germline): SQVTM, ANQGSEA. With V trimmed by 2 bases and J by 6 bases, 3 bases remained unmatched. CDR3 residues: CSVETSGRVSGELFF. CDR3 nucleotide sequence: TGCAGCGTTGAAACTAGCGGGAGGGTGTCCGGGGAGCTGTTTTTT.

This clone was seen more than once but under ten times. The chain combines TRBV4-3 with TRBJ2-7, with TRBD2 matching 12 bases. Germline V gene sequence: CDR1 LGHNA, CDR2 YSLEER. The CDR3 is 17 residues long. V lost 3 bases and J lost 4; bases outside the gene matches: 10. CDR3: CASSQAYSTSGSYEQYF. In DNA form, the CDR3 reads TGCGCCAGCAGCCAGGCCTATTCGACTAGCGGGAGTTACGAGCAGTACTTC.

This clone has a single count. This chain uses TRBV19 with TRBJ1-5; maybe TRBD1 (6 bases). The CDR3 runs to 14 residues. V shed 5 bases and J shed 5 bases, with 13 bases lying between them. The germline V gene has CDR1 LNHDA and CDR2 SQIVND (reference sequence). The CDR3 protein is CASSPGQMDQPQHF. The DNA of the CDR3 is TGTGCCAGTAGTCCCGGACAGATGGATCAGCCCCAGCATTTT.

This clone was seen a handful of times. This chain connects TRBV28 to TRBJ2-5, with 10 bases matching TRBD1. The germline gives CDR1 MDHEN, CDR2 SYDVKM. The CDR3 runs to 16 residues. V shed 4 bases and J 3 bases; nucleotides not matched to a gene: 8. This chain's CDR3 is CASSWLPGQGKETQYF. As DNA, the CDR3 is TGTGCCAGCAGTTGGCTCCCGGGACAGGGGAAAGAGACCCAGTACTTC.